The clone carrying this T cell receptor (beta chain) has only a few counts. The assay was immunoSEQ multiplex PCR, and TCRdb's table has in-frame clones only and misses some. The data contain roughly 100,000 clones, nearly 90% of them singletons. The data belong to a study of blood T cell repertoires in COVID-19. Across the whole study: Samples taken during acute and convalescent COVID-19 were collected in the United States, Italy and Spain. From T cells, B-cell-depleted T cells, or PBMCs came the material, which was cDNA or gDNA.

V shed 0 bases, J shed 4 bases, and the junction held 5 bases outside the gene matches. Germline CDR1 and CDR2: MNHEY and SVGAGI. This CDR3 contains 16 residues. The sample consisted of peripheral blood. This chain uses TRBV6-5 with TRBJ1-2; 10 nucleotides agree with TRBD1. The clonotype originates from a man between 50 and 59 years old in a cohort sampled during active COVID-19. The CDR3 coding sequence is TGTGCCAGCAGTTACTCCGGACAGGGGGGAACCTATGGCTACACCTTC. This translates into CASSYSGQGGTYGYTF.